The 11 T cell receptor beta chains given below trace back to one sample, sequenced in a study of human T cells and chemical hapten exposure. TCRdb reanalysed the RACE reads using MiXCR and keeps one entry per CDR3 protein. This table holds around 380,000 distinct CDR3 sequences, nearly 5% found once. Time point specified: patch test 1, 2 weeks after DPC sensitization. The treatment here: therapeutic diphenylcyclopropenone sensitization with weekly scalp DPC. The sample here was whole blood, taken in connection with sensitization to the hapten diphenylcyclopropenone (DPC). These receptor sequences come from a woman in her forties or fifties with alopecia areata. Some clones in this sample may be carry-over from other donors' samples.

A word on this clonotype: One junction end disagrees with the germline gene, perhaps due to a read error. V and J are TRBV7-2 and TRBJ1-1; D perhaps matches TRBD1 (5 bases). Germline V gives CDR1 SGHTA, CDR2 FQGNSA. This CDR3 spans 13 amino acids. CDR3 nucleotide sequence: TGTGCCAGCAGCTCACAGGTACAATCTGATGCTTTCTTT. This encodes CASSSQVQSDAFF. The full variable domain, its missing parts supplied by reference TRBV7-2 and TRBJ1-1, is GAGVSQSPSNKVTEKGKDVELRCDPISGHTALYWYRQSLGQGLEFLIYFQGNSAPDKSGLPSDRFSAERTGGSVSTLTIQRTQQEDSAVYLCASSSQVQSDAFFGQGTRLTVV.

This chain connects TRBV7-2 to TRBJ2-5; TRBD2 agrees at 14 bases. CDR3 length equals 17 residues. Germline V gene sequence: CDR1 SGHTA, CDR2 FQGNSA. V lost 5 bases to trimming and J lost 5 bases; unmatched junction nucleotides: 10. CDR3 sequence reads: CASSRPGLAGGQETQYF. For the CDR3, the DNA is TGTGCCAGCAGCCGCCCCGGACTAGCGGGGGGTCAGGAGACCCAGTACTTC. Looking up the rest from reference TRBV7-2 and TRBJ2-5 gives the full variable domain: GAGVSQSPSNKVTEKGKDVELRCDPISGHTALYWYRQSLGQGLEFLIYFQGNSAPDKSGLPSDRFSAERTGGSVSTLTIQRTQQEDSAVYLCASSRPGLAGGQETQYFGPGTRLLVL.

This clonotype was recorded many times. The rearrangement joins TRBV29-1 to TRBJ2-2; the D gene is possibly TRBD1 (5 bases). Per germline, CDR1 SQVTM and CDR2 ANQGSEA. This CDR3 is 12 amino acids long. Trimming removed 6 bases at V and 4 bases at J, with 9 bases between. CDR3 sequence: CSVDTFTGELFF. CDR3 bases: TGCAGCGTGGACACATTCACCGGGGAGCTGTTTTTT.

This chain uses TRBV20-1 with TRBJ2-3, with TRBD2 matching 8 bases. This CDR3 region has 17 residues. The J segment lost 1 base and the V segment lost 2 bases, leaving 11 bases of the junction unmatched. CDR1 DFQATT and CDR2 SNEGSKA come from the germline V gene (reference sequence). The CDR3 bases are TGCAGTGCTAGATCAGGCGGCGGGGGGCGTGGCACAGATACGCAGTATTTT. It encodes CSARSGGGGRGTDTQYF.

The chain links TRBV13 to TRBJ1-1; D uncertain. The CDR3 totals 15 residues. V dropped 3 bases and J dropped 0 bases, with 11 bases sitting between them. Germline assignment: CDR1 PRHDT and CDR2 FYEKMQ (reference sequence). The CDR3 sequence is CASSFLGTMNTEAFF. CDR3 bases: TGTGCCAGCAGCTTTCTGGGTACCATGAACACTGAAGCTTTCTTT.

The chain recombines TRBV7-2 with TRBJ2-4; 8 nucleotides match TRBD2. Germline V gene lookup returns CDR1 SGHTA and CDR2 FQGNSA. The CDR3 covers 16 residues. With 1 base clipped from V and 1 base from J, the junction kept 3 bases outside the gene matches. The CDR3 loop reads CASSLGRGAAKNIQYF. The CDR3 DNA follows: TGTGCCAGCAGCTTAGGGCGGGGGGCGGCCAAAAACATTCAGTACTTC.

This clonotype was counted ten times or more. This chain uses TRBV7-9 with TRBJ2-3; 8 bases fit TRBD2. V lost 5 bases and J lost 5; bases outside the gene matches: 9. The germline V gene encodes CDR1 SEHNR and CDR2 FQNEAQ (reference sequence). The CDR3 extends over 15 amino acids. CDR3 bases: TGTGCCAGCAGCCCCCAGCGGGGGTTTTTAGATACGCAGTATTTT. Translation gives CASSPQRGFLDTQYF.

This clonotype was detected ten times or more. The chain is built from TRBV20-1 and TRBJ2-1, with 9 positions matching TRBD2. This CDR3 is 14 amino acids long. Germline V CDR1 and CDR2: DFQATT, SNEGSKA (reference sequence). The junction had 4 bases not matched to a gene; V was cut back by 7 bases and J by 0 bases. DNA for the CDR3: TGCAGTGGGCTAGCGGGACTCTCCTACAATGAGCAGTTCTTC. Amino acid sequence: CSGLAGLSYNEQFF.

Many counts were recorded for this clonotype. The gene calls are TRBV28 and TRBJ1-1; D possibly corresponds to TRBD1 (6 bases). The V end lost 3 bases, the J end lost 2 bases, and 10 bases lay between the germline ends. Germline V gene sequence: CDR1 MDHEN, CDR2 SYDVKM. This CDR3 has 14 residues. CDR3 coding DNA: TGTGCCAGCAGTTTCGACAGGCTAAACACTGAAGCTTTCTTT. The encoded protein is CASSFDRLNTEAFF.

The table lists this clonotype with a few counts. The gene calls are TRBV4-2 and TRBJ1-1; no reliable D call. CDR3 size: 15 residues. CDR1 and CDR2 (germline): LGHNA, YNFKEQ. Deletions cut 1 base from V and 0 bases from J, with 9 bases between. CDR3 loop: CASSQVGVMNTEAFF. The CDR3 bases are TGTGCCAGCAGCCAAGTCGGGGTAATGAACACTGAAGCTTTCTTT.

This clonotype was picked up a small number of times. V is TRBV12-3 or TRBV12-4 and J is TRBJ1-4; perhaps TRBD1 as D (5 bases). V lost 1 base and J lost 7, with 16 bases in between. The CDR3 length is 16 residues. The CDR3 loop is CASSLGGMGRREKLFF. In nucleotides, the CDR3 is TGTGCCAGCAGTTTAGGAGGGATGGGACGTCGTGAAAAACTGTTTTTT.